This T cell receptor (beta chain) was retrieved from a study of cytomegalovirus exposure and HLA in healthy donors. Across the whole study: HLA-typed donors were the source of around 80 million unique TCRs, which an early data release held. Study results and caveats: Rare sequences made up most TCRs, while some public TCRs were found in many donors. Researchers reported in a later analysis that common viral pathogens appeared linked to several top clusters.

With respect to this clone: Its target is not known.

V gave up 1 base and J gave up 3 bases, with 10 bases separating them. Germline lookup yields CDR1 SGHRS and CDR2 YFSETQ. There are 14 residues in the CDR3. PCR used 60 Vbeta primers and 13 Jbeta primers. TCRdb's table, derived via immunoSEQ multiplex PCR, lists solely in-frame clones and lacks some. The sample yields about 130,000 clones, around 63% seen once. The chain is built from TRBV5-1 and TRBJ1-2, with D possibly being TRBD1 (6 bases). The specimen sequenced was PBMCs. The clonotype comes from a human donor in good health. The CDR3 bases are TGCGCCAGCAGCTTGTCGTCAGGGGACTATGGCTACACCTTC. Translated: CASSLSSGDYGYTF. The complete variable domain, with remaining parts taken from reference TRBV5-1 and TRBJ1-2, reads KAGVTQTPRYLIKTRGQQVTLSCSPISGHRSVSWYQQTPGQGLQFLFEYFSETQRNKGNFPGRFSGRQFSNSRSEMNVSTLELGDSALYLCASSLSSGDYGYTFGSGTRLTVV.